The 20 T cell receptor beta chains listed next were all sequenced from one sample in a study of cytomegalovirus exposure and HLA in healthy donors. The PCR employed 60 Vbeta primers together with 13 Jbeta primers. Produced via immunoSEQ multiplex PCR; TCRdb's table is partial and in-frame only. Of roughly 150,000 clones in the sample, 55% to 85% were seen once. Sequenced: PBMCs. Every receptor here comes from a man aged 35 to 55 in good health and CMV-seronegative.

This clone was counted between two and nine times. The V call is TRBV2, the J call TRBJ2-3; no clear D. The CDR3 extends over 12 amino acids. Germline V CDR1 and CDR2: SNHLY, FYNNEI. V lost 7 bases to trimming and J lost 2 bases, with 7 bases between them. Here the CDR3 reads CASNENTDTQYF. In DNA form, the CDR3 reads TGTGCCAGCAACGAGAACACAGATACGCAGTATTTT.

This clone has just a few counts. The rearrangement joins TRBV7-9 to TRBJ1-4; 9 bases line up with TRBD1. V shed 5 bases, J shed 8 bases, and the junction held 9 bases outside the gene matches. The CDR3 length is 15 residues. Germline assignment: CDR1 SEHNR and CDR2 FQNEAQ (reference sequence). The CDR3 DNA reads as TGTGCCAGCAGCCATCCCGGGACAGGGAACGAAAAACTGTTTTTT. It specifies CASSHPGTGNEKLFF.

The chain links TRBV14 to TRBJ1-1; 7 bases align to TRBD1. Trimming took 0 bases from V and 1 from J; bases not matched to a gene: 5. This CDR3 is 16 amino acids long. Looked up from germline, CDR1 is SGHDN and CDR2 is FVKESK. The CDR3 DNA follows: TGTGCCAGCAGCCAAGATAAGGGGGCTCCGAACACTGAAGCTTTCTTT. It yields the protein CASSQDKGAPNTEAFF.

The V call is TRBV30, the J call TRBJ2-7; maybe TRBD1 (5 bases). From germline, CDR1 is GTSNPN and CDR2 SVGIG (reference sequence). Trimming took off 1 base at V and 0 bases at J, with 16 bases between the two ends. This CDR3 is 16 amino acids long. CDR3 protein: CAWSDSPGISSYEQYF. CDR3 bases: TGTGCCTGGAGTGATTCTCCAGGGATTAGCTCCTACGAGCAGTACTTC.

In this sample, this clone turned up a few times. The chain combines TRBV2 with TRBJ2-5, with a weak D call TRBD2 (5 bases). V was pared by 5 bases and J by 5 bases, with 18 bases between. This CDR3 has 15 residues. Germline assignment: CDR1 SNHLY and CDR2 FYNNEI. The CDR3 coding sequence is TGTGCCAGCAGTCCCCTGACCCATAAGCGGGAGACCCAGTACTTC. It yields the protein CASSPLTHKRETQYF.

The V gene is TRBV7-9, the J gene TRBJ2-7; 10 positions match TRBD1. With V trimmed by 7 bases and J by 4 bases, 10 bases remained unmatched. Germline V CDR1 and CDR2: SEHNR, FQNEAQ (reference sequence). This CDR3 has 15 amino acids. The CDR3 here is CASTHRGTGVYEQYF. The CDR3, as DNA: TGTGCCAGCACCCACCGGGGGACAGGGGTTTACGAGCAGTACTTC.

The rearrangement uses TRBV6-5 and TRBJ2-7; possibly TRBD1 for D (5 bases). Germline V CDR1 and CDR2: MNHEY, SVGAGI. V gave up 4 bases and J gave up 6 bases, with 16 bases separating them. The CDR3 runs 14 residues. CDR3 DNA sequence: TGTGCCAGCAGTTTGGGGTCCAGGGATGCCGAGCAGTACTTC. Protein: CASSLGSRDAEQYF.

The count of this clone is one. This chain joins TRBV11-2 and TRBJ2-1, with 9 positions matching TRBD2. In germline, CDR1 is SGHAT, CDR2 FQNNGV. CDR3 size: 17 residues. With 1 base clipped from V and 5 bases from J, the junction kept 9 bases outside the gene matches. The CDR3 spells CASSLGLLAGWDNEQFF. The CDR3 DNA reads TGTGCCAGCAGCTTAGGTCTTCTAGCGGGGTGGGACAATGAGCAGTTCTTC. Using reference TRBV11-2 and TRBJ2-1 for the parts outside the CDR3, the full variable domain is EAGVAQSPRYKIIEKRQSVAFWCNPISGHATLYWYQQILGQGPKLLIQFQNNGVVDDSQLPKDRFSAERLKGVDSTLKIQPAKLEDSAVYLCASSLGLLAGWDNEQFFGPGTRLTVL.

V is TRBV5-1 and J is TRBJ1-2; 7 bases map to TRBD1. Trimming at V came to 3 bases and at J to 6 bases, leaving 14 bases not matched to a gene. Germline V gene data show CDR1 as SGHRS and CDR2 as YFSETQ. This CDR3 spans 16 amino acids. Here the CDR3 DNA reads TGCGCCAGCAGCTCCTCCGACAGGGCCATGACCGATGGCTACACCTTC. Translated: CASSSSDRAMTDGYTF.

The chain carries TRBV19 and TRBJ2-1, with 10 bases lining up with TRBD2. Germline V gene sequence: CDR1 LNHDA, CDR2 SQIVND (reference sequence). The V segment lost 3 bases and the J segment 4 bases; nucleotides outside the gene matches: 3. This CDR3 spans 15 amino acids. The CDR3 DNA follows: TGTGCCAGTAGTATTCTAGCGGGAGAGTACAATGAGCAGTTCTTC. Its translation is CASSILAGEYNEQFF.

The gene calls are TRBV19 and TRBJ2-2; 7 bases are shared with TRBD1. CDR1 LNHDA and CDR2 SQIVND come from the germline V gene (reference sequence). Losses at the gene ends were 7 bases for V and 5 bases for J; bases not matched to a gene: 7. CDR3 length equals 14 residues. The CDR3 DNA is TGTGCCAGTAAAGTCGACAGGGCTACCGGGGAGCTGTTTTTT. Translating gives CASKVDRATGELFF.

The chain uses TRBV5-4 and TRBJ2-5, with a possible D match to TRBD2 (6 bases). The CDR3 is 15 amino acids. The ends were cut back, 0 bases at V and 2 bases at J, with 11 bases in the middle. Germline-derived CDR1 and CDR2 are SGHNT and YYREEE (reference sequence). CDR3 amino acids: CASSLGSGEQETQYF. The CDR3 DNA reads TGTGCCAGCAGCTTGGGTTCGGGGGAGCAAGAGACCCAGTACTTC.

The chain carries TRBV14 and TRBJ1-2, with unresolved D. V was clipped by 2 bases and J by 3 bases, with 7 bases between them. Germline assignment: CDR1 SGHDN and CDR2 FVKESK. The CDR3 has 13 residues. For the CDR3, the DNA is TGTGCCAGCAGCCAACCGGGATACTATGGCTACACCTTC. Amino acid sequence: CASSQPGYYGYTF.

CDR3 DNA sequence: TGTGCCACCGGAGCCCGAGTCGGGACTAATGAAAAACTGTTTTTT. Translated, it gives CATGARVGTNEKLFF. This chain joins TRBV15 and TRBJ1-4; D gene unclear. Trimming pared 8 bases from V and 2 bases from J, leaving 15 bases between. The CDR3 is made up of 15 amino acids. Germline values: CDR1 LNHNV, CDR2 YYDKDF (reference sequence).

A few counts support this clone. The genes are TRBV14 and TRBJ2-1, with a possible D match to TRBD1 (5 bases). The CDR3 is made up of 14 amino acids. V lost 4 bases and J 8 bases, leaving 15 bases between the germline ends. Germline-derived CDR1 and CDR2 are SGHDN and FVKESK. Here the CDR3 DNA reads TGTGCCAGCAGCCCCCGACAGTTTCGGGATGAGCAGTTCTTC. This sequence encodes CASSPRQFRDEQFF.

This sequence joins TRBV18 and TRBJ1-4, with D perhaps matching TRBD1 (5 bases). CDR1 is KGHSH and CDR2 is LQKENI in the germline V gene. This CDR3 has 17 amino acids. Trimming cost V 0 bases and J 3 bases, with 14 bases left between them. The CDR3 here is CASSPPGGTVANEKLFF. The CDR3 DNA reads as TGTGCCAGCTCACCACCGGGGGGAACCGTAGCTAATGAAAAACTGTTTTTT.

The chain uses TRBV5-1 and TRBJ2-7; D might be TRBD1 (6 bases). CDR3 length: 12 amino acids. Germline V CDR1 and CDR2: SGHRS, YFSETQ. V shed 4 bases and J shed 1 base, with 6 bases lying between them. The CDR3 region has the DNA TGCGCCAGCAGCGGACAGTCCTACGAGCAGTACTTC. Protein: CASSGQSYEQYF.

The CDR3 coding sequence is TGCAGCGTGAAGGGACAGGGGATTTACGAGCAGTACTTC. This encodes CSVKGQGIYEQYF. V and J are TRBV29-1 and TRBJ2-7; 10 bases are shared with TRBD1. This CDR3 comprises 13 residues. The trim removed 6 bases at V and 4 bases at J, leaving 6 bases unmatched. Per germline, CDR1 SQVTM and CDR2 ANQGSEA.

This clone was counted a few times. The rearrangement links TRBV5-1 to TRBJ1-2, with D possibly TRBD1 on 6 matching bases. Germline V gene data show CDR1 as SGHRS and CDR2 as YFSETQ. Trimming took off 0 bases at V and 0 bases at J, with 18 bases between the two ends. This CDR3 is 18 amino acids long. This chain's CDR3 is CASSLALGRGEANYGYTF. The CDR3 DNA reads TGCGCCAGCAGCTTGGCCCTGGGCAGGGGAGAGGCTAACTATGGCTACACCTTC.

This clone was seen more than once but under ten times. The rearrangement uses TRBV7-2 and TRBJ2-7, with a tentative D call TRBD1 (5 bases). Per the germline V gene, CDR1 is SGHTA and CDR2 is FQGNSA. V lost 6 bases and J lost 7, with 16 bases in between. The CDR3 consists of 13 residues. In DNA, the CDR3 is TGTGCCAGCAGTCGAACTGGGCCAGGGGAGCAGTACTTC. Translated, it gives CASSRTGPGEQYF.